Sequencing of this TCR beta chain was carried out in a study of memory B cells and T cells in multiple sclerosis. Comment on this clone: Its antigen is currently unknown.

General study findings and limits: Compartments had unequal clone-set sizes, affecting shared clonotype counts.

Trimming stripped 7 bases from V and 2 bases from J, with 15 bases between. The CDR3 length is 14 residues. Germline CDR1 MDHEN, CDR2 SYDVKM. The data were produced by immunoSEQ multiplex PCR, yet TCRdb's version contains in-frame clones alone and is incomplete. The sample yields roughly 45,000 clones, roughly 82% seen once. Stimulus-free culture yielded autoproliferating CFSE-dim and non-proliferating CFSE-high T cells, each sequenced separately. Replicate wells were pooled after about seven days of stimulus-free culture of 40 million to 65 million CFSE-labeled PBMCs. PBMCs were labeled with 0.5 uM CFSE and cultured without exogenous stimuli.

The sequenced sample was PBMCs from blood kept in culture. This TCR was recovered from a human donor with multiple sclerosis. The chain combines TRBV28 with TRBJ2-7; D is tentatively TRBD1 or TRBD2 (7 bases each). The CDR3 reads CASTLGRGPYEQYF. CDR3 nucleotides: TGTGCCAGCACGCTGGGGAGGGGGCCCTACGAGCAGTACTTC.